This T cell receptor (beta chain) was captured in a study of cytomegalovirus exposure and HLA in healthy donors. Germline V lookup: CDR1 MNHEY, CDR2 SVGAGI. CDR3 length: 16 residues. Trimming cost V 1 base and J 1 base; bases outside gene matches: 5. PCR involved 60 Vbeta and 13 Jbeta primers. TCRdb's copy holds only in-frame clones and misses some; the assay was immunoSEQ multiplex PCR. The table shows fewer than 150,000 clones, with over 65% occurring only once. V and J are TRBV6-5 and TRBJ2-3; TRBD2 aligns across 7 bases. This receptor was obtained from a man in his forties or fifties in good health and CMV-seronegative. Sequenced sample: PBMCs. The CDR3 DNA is TGTGCCAGCAGTTACTACGGGAGGAGCGGCACAGATACGCAGTATTTT. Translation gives CASSYYGRSGTDTQYF.